The 5 T cell receptor beta chains reported below all come from one sample, sequenced in a study of CD8 T cells in ankylosing spondylitis. TCRdb redid the calling of the 5' RACE reads with MiXCR, one entry per CDR3 protein. Of some 71,000 distinct CDR3 sequences listed, about 5% were seen once; the top ten hold 2% to 2.5%. Source material: blood, either unsorted or a sorted T cell fraction (not recorded which). The receptors shown here come from a male donor with ankylosing spondylitis or in good health (not recorded which).

This clonotype was observed many times. This rearrangement joins TRBV7-9 to TRBJ2-1; D is undetermined. The length of the CDR3 is 12 residues. Germline CDR1 and CDR2: SEHNR and FQNEAQ (reference sequence). Trimming pared 7 bases from V and 2 bases from J, leaving 6 bases between. The CDR3 DNA reads TGTGCCAGCACCGAGGCCTACAATGAGCAGTTCTTC. Protein: CASTEAYNEQFF.

This clonotype was seen repeatedly, ten times or more. The gene calls are TRBV20-1 and TRBJ2-1; 10 bases map to TRBD2. This CDR3 contains 17 residues. From germline, CDR1 is DFQATT and CDR2 SNEGSKA (reference sequence). After removal of 0 bases from V and 8 bases from J, the junction contained 13 bases not matched to a gene. Here the CDR3 DNA reads TGCAGTGCTAGAGATCTGAGCGGGGGGGCCGCAGGGGATGAGCAGTTCTTC. As protein: CSARDLSGGAAGDEQFF.

This clonotype has a count of ten or more. CDR3 region: CASTRRQSTDTQYF. In nucleotides, the CDR3 is TGTGCCAGCACCCGGAGACAGAGCACAGATACGCAGTATTTT. This sequence joins TRBV2 and TRBJ2-3; maybe TRBD1 (5 bases). CDR1 and CDR2 (germline): SNHLY, FYNNEI. Trimming cost V 7 bases and J 0 bases, with 11 bases left between them. The CDR3 consists of 14 residues.

In its sample, this clonotype was seen many times. The CDR3 DNA follows: TGTGCCACCAGCAGACCCAAACAGGGTGGAGATTCACCCCTCCACTTT. Translated, it gives CATSRPKQGGDSPLHF. The chain carries TRBV15 and TRBJ1-6; a possible D gene is TRBD1 (6 bases). This CDR3 is built from 16 residues. In germline, CDR1 is LNHNV, CDR2 YYDKDF (reference sequence). V shed 2 bases and J shed 8 bases, with 16 bases lying between them.

There are many counts of this clonotype. J is TRBJ2-5 and V is TRBV4-2; perhaps TRBD1 as D (7 bases). Trimming left V 4 bases short and J 7 bases short, with 13 bases between. Germline CDR1 and CDR2: LGHNA and YNFKEQ. This CDR3 has 13 amino acids. The CDR3 loop reads CASSPGTAGTQYF. The CDR3 bases are TGTGCCAGCAGCCCCGGGACAGCGGGGACCCAGTACTTC.